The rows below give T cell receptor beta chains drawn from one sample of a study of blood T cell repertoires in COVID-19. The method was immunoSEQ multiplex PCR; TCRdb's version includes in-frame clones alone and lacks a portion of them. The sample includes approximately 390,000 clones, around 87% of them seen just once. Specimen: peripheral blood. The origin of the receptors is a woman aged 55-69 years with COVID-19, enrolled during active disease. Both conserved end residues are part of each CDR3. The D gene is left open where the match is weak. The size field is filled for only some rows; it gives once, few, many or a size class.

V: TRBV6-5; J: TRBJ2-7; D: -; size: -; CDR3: CASRGQIYEQYF; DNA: TGTGCCAGCAGGGGGCAAATCTACGAGCAGTACTTC
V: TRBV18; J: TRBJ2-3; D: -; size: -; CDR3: CASSPKLTHTDTQYF; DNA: TGTGCCAGCTCACCTAAATTGACACACACAGATACGCAGTATTTT
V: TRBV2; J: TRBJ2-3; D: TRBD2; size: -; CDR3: CASRLTSGGPTDTQYF; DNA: TGTGCCAGCAGACTTACTAGCGGGGGGCCCACAGATACGCAGTATTTT
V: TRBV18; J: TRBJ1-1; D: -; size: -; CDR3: CASSPRTLGGTEAFF; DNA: TGTGCCAGCTCACCGAGGACCCTGGGGGGCACTGAAGCTTTCTTT
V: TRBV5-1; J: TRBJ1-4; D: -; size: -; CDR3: CASTPNGYGNEKLFF; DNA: TGCGCCAGCACCCCTAACGGGTACGGTAATGAAAAACTGTTTTTT
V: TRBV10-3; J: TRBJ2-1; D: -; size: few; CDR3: CAISRDRYNEQFF; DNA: TGTGCCATCAGTCGAGACAGATACAATGAGCAGTTCTTC
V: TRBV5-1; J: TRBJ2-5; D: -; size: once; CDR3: CASSLVTGLVSQETQYF; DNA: TGCGCCAGCAGCTTGGTGACTGGCCTAGTAAGCCAAGAGACCCAGTACTTC
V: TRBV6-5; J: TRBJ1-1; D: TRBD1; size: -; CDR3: CASGRQGALNTEAFF; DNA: TGTGCCAGCGGGAGACAGGGGGCTTTGAACACTGAAGCTTTCTTT
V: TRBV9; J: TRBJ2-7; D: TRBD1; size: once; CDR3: CASSPRTGDEQYF; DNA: TGTGCCAGCAGCCCCAGGACAGGGGATGAGCAGTACTTC
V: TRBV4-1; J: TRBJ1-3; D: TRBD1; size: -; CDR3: CASSQAYGTGLGGNTIYF; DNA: TGCGCCAGCAGCCAAGCCTACGGGACAGGGTTGGGAGGAAACACCATATATTTT
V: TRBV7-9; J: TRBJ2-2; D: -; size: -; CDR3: CASSLDSGELFF; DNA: TGTGCCAGCAGCTTAGACTCCGGGGAGCTGTTTTTT
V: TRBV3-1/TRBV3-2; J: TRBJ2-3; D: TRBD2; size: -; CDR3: CASSPGLAGVRTLDTQYF; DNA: TGTGCCAGCAGCCCCGGACTAGCGGGAGTCCGCACATTGGATACGCAGTATTTT
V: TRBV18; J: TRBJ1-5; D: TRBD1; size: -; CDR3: CASSLTGTGLGQPQHF; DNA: TGTGCCAGCTCACTAACCGGGACAGGGCTGGGTCAGCCCCAGCATTTT
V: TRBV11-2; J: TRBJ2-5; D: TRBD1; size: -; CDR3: CASSPRQGAGQETQYF; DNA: TGTGCCAGCAGCCCCCGACAGGGCGCGGGCCAAGAGACCCAGTACTTC
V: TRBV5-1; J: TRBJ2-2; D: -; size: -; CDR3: CASSSGGRTGELFF; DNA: TGCGCCAGCAGCTCCGGGGGTAGGACCGGGGAGCTGTTTTTT
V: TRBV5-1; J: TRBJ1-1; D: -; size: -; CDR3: CASSSSGGLGHEAFF; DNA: TGCGCCAGCAGCTCTAGCGGGGGTCTAGGCCATGAAGCTTTCTTT
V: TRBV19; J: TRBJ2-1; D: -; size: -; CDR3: CASSIDREFGQFF; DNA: TGTGCCAGTAGTATAGATAGGGAGTTTGGGCAGTTCTTC
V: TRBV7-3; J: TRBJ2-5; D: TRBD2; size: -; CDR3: CASSSSDSGGQETQYF; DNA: TGTGCCAGCAGCTCTTCGGATAGCGGGGGACAAGAGACCCAGTACTTC
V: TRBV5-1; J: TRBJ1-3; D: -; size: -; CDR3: CASSFGRDSGNTIYF; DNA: TGCGCCAGCAGCTTTGGCAGGGACTCTGGAAACACCATATATTTT
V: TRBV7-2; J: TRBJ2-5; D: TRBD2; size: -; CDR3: CASSWQTSGGEETQYF; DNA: TGTGCCAGCAGCTGGCAGACTAGCGGGGGGGAGGAGACCCAGTACTTC
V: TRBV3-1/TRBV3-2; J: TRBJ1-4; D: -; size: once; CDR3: CASSQQGAVQEKLFF; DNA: TGTGCCAGCAGCCAACAAGGGGCCGTACAGGAAAAACTGTTTTTT
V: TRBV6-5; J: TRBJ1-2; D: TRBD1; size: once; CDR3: CASSLEGQAGRGYTF; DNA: TGTGCCAGCAGCTTAGAGGGACAGGCCGGAAGAGGCTACACCTTC
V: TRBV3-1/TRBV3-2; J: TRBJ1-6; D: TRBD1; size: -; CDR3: CASSPGQGYNSPLHF; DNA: TGTGCCAGCAGCCCCGGACAGGGCTATAATTCACCCCTCCACTTT
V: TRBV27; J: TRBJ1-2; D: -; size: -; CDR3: CASSLWGQGGYTF; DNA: TGTGCCAGCAGTTTGTGGGGGCAAGGTGGCTACACCTTC
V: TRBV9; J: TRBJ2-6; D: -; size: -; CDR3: CASSVAETGANVLTF; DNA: TGTGCCAGCAGCGTAGCGGAGACTGGGGCCAACGTCCTGACTTTC
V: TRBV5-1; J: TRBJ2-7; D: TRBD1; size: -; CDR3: CASSLGGQGSYEQYF; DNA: TGCGCCAGCAGCTTGGGCGGACAGGGTTCCTACGAGCAGTACTTC
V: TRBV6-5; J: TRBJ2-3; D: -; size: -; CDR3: CASSPSAGAQYF; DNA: TGTGCCAGCAGTCCCTCTGCAGGGGCGCAGTATTTT
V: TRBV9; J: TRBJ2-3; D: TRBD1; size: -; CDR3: CASSVSTGTGGPDTQYF; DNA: TGTGCCAGCAGCGTCTCGACCGGGACAGGGGGCCCAGATACGCAGTATTTT
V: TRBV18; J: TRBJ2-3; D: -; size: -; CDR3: CASSPPAYGDTQYF; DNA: TGTGCCAGCTCACCACCTGCGTACGGAGATACGCAGTATTTT
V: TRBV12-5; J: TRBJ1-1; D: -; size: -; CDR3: CASGLDGGRAFF; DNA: TGTGCTAGTGGTTTGGATGGAGGTCGAGCTTTCTTT
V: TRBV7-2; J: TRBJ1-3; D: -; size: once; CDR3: CASSLAPPNTIYF; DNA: TGTGCCAGCTCCCTAGCCCCCCCCAACACCATATATTTT
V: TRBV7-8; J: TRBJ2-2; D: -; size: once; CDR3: CASRTTNTGELFF; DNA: TGTGCCAGCAGGACAACCAACACCGGGGAGCTGTTTTTT
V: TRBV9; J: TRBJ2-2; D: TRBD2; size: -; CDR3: CASSRPSPRGATGELFF; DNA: TGTGCCAGCAGCCGCCCTTCTCCGCGGGGGGCCACCGGGGAGCTGTTTTTT
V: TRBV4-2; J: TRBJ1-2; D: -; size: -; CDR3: CASSQELAGGGYTF; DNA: TGTGCCAGCAGCCAAGAACTGGCAGGAGGCGGCTACACCTTC
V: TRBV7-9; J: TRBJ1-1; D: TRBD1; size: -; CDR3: CASSPRGRMNTEAFF; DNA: TGTGCCAGCAGCCCAAGGGGGCGCATGAACACTGAAGCTTTCTTT
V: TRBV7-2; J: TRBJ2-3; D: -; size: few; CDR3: CASSARRRAQSDTQYF; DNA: TGTGCCAGCAGCGCCCGTCGGCGGGCACAGTCAGATACGCAGTATTTT
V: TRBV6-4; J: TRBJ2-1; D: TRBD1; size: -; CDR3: CATAPGTEYNEQFF; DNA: TGTGCCACCGCCCCTGGGACAGAATACAATGAGCAGTTCTTC
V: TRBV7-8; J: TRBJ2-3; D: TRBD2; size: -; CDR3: CASSLRLAGGLDTQYF; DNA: TGTGCCAGCAGCTTACGACTAGCGGGGGGGCTGGATACGCAGTATTTT
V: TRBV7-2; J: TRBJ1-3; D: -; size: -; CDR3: CASSLGSSGNTIYF; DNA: TGTGCCAGCAGCTTAGGCAGCTCTGGAAACACCATATATTTT
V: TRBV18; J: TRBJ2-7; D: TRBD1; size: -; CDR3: CASSPLLTGVSHEQYF; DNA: TGTGCCAGCTCACCTCTATTGACAGGGGTTTCCCACGAGCAGTACTTC
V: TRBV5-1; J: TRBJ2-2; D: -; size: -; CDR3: CASSSQGSDTGELFF; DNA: TGCGCCAGCAGCTCCCAGGGATCAGACACCGGGGAGCTGTTTTTT
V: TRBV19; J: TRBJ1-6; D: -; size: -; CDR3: CASSVTQGINSPLHF; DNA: TGTGCCAGTAGTGTTACTCAGGGTATCAATTCACCCCTCCACTTT
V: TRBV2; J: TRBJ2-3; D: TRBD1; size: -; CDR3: CASSDQQGPDTQYF; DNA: TGTGCCAGCAGTGATCAACAGGGGCCAGATACGCAGTATTTT
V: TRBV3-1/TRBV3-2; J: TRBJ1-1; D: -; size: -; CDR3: CASSQGAALNTEAFF; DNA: TGTGCCAGCAGCCAAGGGGCAGCCTTGAACACTGAAGCTTTCTTT
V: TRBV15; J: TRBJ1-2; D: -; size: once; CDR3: CATSSPGGYGYTF; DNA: TGTGCCACCAGCAGTCCCGGGGGCTATGGCTACACCTTC
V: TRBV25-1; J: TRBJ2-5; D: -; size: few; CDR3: CASSETLPETQYF; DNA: TGTGCCAGCAGTGAGACTCTCCCGGAGACCCAGTACTTC